This T cell receptor (beta chain) was profiled in a study of blood T cell repertoires in COVID-19. Study information: Researchers got acute and convalescent COVID-19 samples from the United States, Italy and Spain. T cells, B-cell-depleted T cells, or PBMCs provided the cDNA or gDNA that served as material.

This clone was found once. The CDR3 spans 15 residues. Germline V lookup: CDR1 LGHDT, CDR2 YNNKEL (reference sequence). V lost 2 bases, J lost 7 bases, and 8 bases stayed unmatched. Methods used by the authors: Amplification from reference gene primers served as the basis for estimated nucleated cell counts. Clones were read by immunoSEQ multiplex PCR, and TCRdb kept only the in-frame ones, dropping some. The V and J calls and the clone size are those of that table, but D and trimming were determined from the DNA. The repertoire includes some 38,000 clones, 90% to 95% of them detected once, and about 2.2% sits in the top ten.

The sample was peripheral blood. The TCR sequence derives from a man aged 45-65 years with active COVID-19. The rearrangement joins TRBV3-1 (or the pseudogene TRBV3-2) to TRBJ2-1; 7 bases align to TRBD2. CDR3 nucleotide sequence: TGTGCCAGCAGCCAATTGGCGGGAGTGGGTAATGAGCAGTTCTTC. Protein sequence: CASSQLAGVGNEQFF.